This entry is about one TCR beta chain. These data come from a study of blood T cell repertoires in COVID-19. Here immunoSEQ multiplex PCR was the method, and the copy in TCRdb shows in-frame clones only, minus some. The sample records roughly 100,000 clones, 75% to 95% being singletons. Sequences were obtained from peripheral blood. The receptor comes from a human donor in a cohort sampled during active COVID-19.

The CDR3 loop reads CASSGSGSTDTQYF. The CDR3 coding sequence is TGCGCCAGCAGTGGCAGCGGCAGCACAGATACGCAGTATTTT. V usage is TRBV10-2 and J usage is TRBJ2-3, with D perhaps matching TRBD2 (5 bases). The CDR3 loop spans 14 amino acids. Per germline, CDR1 WSHSY and CDR2 SAAADI. V was pared by 4 bases and J by 0 bases, with 8 bases between.